This TCR beta chain stems from a study of cytomegalovirus exposure and HLA in healthy donors. Study-wide results and limits: For TCR beta chains, V- and J-gene trimming was later linked to a missense DCLRE1C variant.

Germline CDR1 is SEHNR and CDR2 is FQNEAQ (reference sequence). Trimming took off 5 bases at V and 4 bases at J, with 20 bases between the two ends. This CDR3 is 16 amino acids long. With regard to this clone: Its specificity is not known.

PCR was performed using 60 Vbeta and 13 Jbeta primers. TCRdb's copy holds only in-frame clones and misses some; the assay was immunoSEQ multiplex PCR. This specimen shows over 65,000 clones; the ten leading clones hold about 1.1%. The receptor comes from a woman aged 25-40 years in good health and CMV-seronegative. J is TRBJ1-2 and V is TRBV7-9, with TRBD1 as a possible D gene (5 bases). Material for sequencing was PBMCs. The CDR3 region has the DNA TGTGCCAGCAGCCTATCCACTACCACAGGCGGCTATGGCTACACCTTC. The encoded protein is CASSLSTTTGGYGYTF.